This T cell receptor beta chain was documented in a study of blood T cells in healthy people across ages. Study as a whole: Researchers report that template switching captured about one barcoded beta molecule per two T cells.

Donors each provided 8 to 10 milliliters of peripheral blood. V lost 4 bases and J lost 6, with 20 bases in between. The CDR3 totals 16 residues. Germline V gene lookup returns CDR1 SGHDT and CDR2 YYEEEE. Alongside a J-beta primer mix, a sample-barcoded 5' primer served in a second PCR lasting about 7 to 11 cycles. Unique molecular identifiers of 12 random nucleotides labeled each cDNA. Using its own MiXCR run on the 5' RACE reads, TCRdb lists one record per CDR3 protein. The sample holds 540,000 or so distinct CDR3 sequences, less than 60% seen once. Sequenced: blood. The TCR sequence derives from a man older than 75 in good health. The gene calls are TRBV5-6 and TRBJ2-1; D could derive from TRBD1 or TRBD2 (5 bases each). CDR3 amino acids: CASSPPPVGVSNEQFF. The CDR3 DNA is TGTGCCAGCAGCCCCCCCCCGGTGGGGGTTTCCAATGAGCAGTTCTTC.